A single sample gave rise to the 5 T cell receptor beta chains below, sequenced in a study of early T cells in non-severe SARS-CoV-2 infection. TCRdb independently ran MiXCR on the 5' RACE reads; one entry per CDR3 protein. The table has 45,000 or so distinct CDR3 sequences, around a quarter seen once. Specimen: whole blood, collected at baseline. The receptors here all came from an adult who was a healthcare worker with PCR-confirmed SARS-CoV-2 infection or an uninfected control (not recorded which).

This clonotype was found a few times. The chain recombines TRBV3-1 with TRBJ2-7, with 9 bases fitting TRBD1. Per the germline V gene, CDR1 is LGHDT and CDR2 is YNNKEL (reference sequence). Trimming took 1 base from V and 1 from J; bases not matched to a gene: 8. The CDR3 runs to 17 residues. The CDR3 loop is CASSQGGQGTPSYEQYF. In nucleotides, the CDR3 is TGTGCCAGCAGCCAAGGCGGACAGGGGACACCATCCTACGAGCAGTACTTC.

The chain uses TRBV20-1 and TRBJ1-1; possibly TRBD1 for D (5 bases). The CDR3 length is 14 residues. The V gene lost 3 bases and the J gene lost 3 bases, with 14 bases spanning the gap. CDR1 and CDR2 from the germline V gene are DFQATT and SNEGSKA (reference sequence). The CDR3 loop reads CSARTGRTDTEAFF. In DNA, the CDR3 is TGCAGTGCTAGGACGGGGCGAACGGACACTGAAGCTTTCTTT.

This clonotype was picked up a small number of times. This chain connects TRBV6-6 to TRBJ2-1; D call uncertain. Trimming left V 7 bases short and J 4 bases short, with 8 bases between. The germline V gene encodes CDR1 MNHNY and CDR2 SVGAGI (reference sequence). This CDR3 is 12 amino acids long. The CDR3 reads CASTPGYNEQFF. CDR3 nucleotides: TGTGCCAGCACTCCTGGATACAATGAGCAGTTCTTC.

The V call is TRBV19, the J call TRBJ1-1; TRBD1 is a possible D gene (5 bases). CDR1 and CDR2 from the germline V gene are LNHDA and SQIVND (reference sequence). The V gene lost 6 bases and the J gene lost 4 bases, with 12 bases spanning the gap. The CDR3 has 13 amino acids. The DNA for the CDR3 is TGTGCCAGTAGGACGCCCGGGGCCACTGAAGCTTTCTTT. This sequence encodes CASRTPGATEAFF.

This clonotype is termed medium-sized. V is TRBV2 and J is TRBJ1-1; the D gene is possibly TRBD1 (6 bases). Germline lookup yields CDR1 SNHLY and CDR2 FYNNEI. This CDR3 contains 13 residues. Trimming removed 6 bases at V and 4 bases at J, with 12 bases between. Written as DNA, the CDR3 is TGTGCCAGCAGAAACAGGGCGATCACTGAAGCTTTCTTT. Translated: CASRNRAITEAFF. Together with reference TRBV2 and TRBJ1-1, the CDR3 gives the full variable domain: EPEVTQTPSHQVTQMGQEVILRCVPISNHLYFYWYRQILGQKVEFLVSFYNNEISEKSEIFDDQFSVERPDGSNFTLKIRSTKLEDSAMYFCASRNRAITEAFFGQGTRLTVV.